This entry lists 17 T cell receptor beta chains sequenced from one sample in a study of cytomegalovirus exposure and HLA in healthy donors. Primers included in the PCR were 60 Vbeta and 13 Jbeta primers. This table comes from immunoSEQ multiplex PCR, and its TCRdb copy is limited to in-frame clones, with some not included. The sample lists 250,000 to 350,000 clones, 86% seen once, with roughly 4% in the top ten. Sequenced material: PBMCs. These TCRs come from a middle-aged man in good health and CMV-seropositive.

Here the CDR3 DNA reads TGTGCCGGGGCCAGGGCGTTAACTAGCGGGTTTGTCCACGAGCAGTACTTC. Translated, it gives CAGARALTSGFVHEQYF. The V and J genes are TRBV30 and TRBJ2-5; TRBD2 agrees at 9 bases. The assigned J gene may be wrong: the sequence end matches TRBJ2-7 better. The CDR3 is 17 residues long. In germline, CDR1 is GTSNPN, CDR2 SVGIG (reference sequence).

The CDR3 here is CSVEKGGGYEQYF. Here the CDR3 DNA reads TGCAGCGTTGAAAAGGGTGGAGGGTACGAGCAGTACTTC. V usage is TRBV29-1 and J usage is TRBJ2-5, with D maybe TRBD2 (6 bases). The J call may not be correct, given that the DNA end is closer to TRBJ2-7. The CDR3 totals 13 residues. CDR1 and CDR2 (germline): SQVTM, ANQGSEA.

The chain recombines TRBV18 with TRBJ2-2, with a possible D match to TRBD1 (6 bases). Trimming removed 6 bases at V and 0 bases at J, with 11 bases between. The germline V gene has CDR1 KGHSH and CDR2 LQKENI. This CDR3 is 15 amino acids long. CDR3 sequence (DNA): TGTGCCAGCTCCCCAGGGGCCCCGAACACCGGGGAGCTGTTTTTT. Protein: CASSPGAPNTGELFF.

V is TRBV6-1 and J is TRBJ2-6, with D tentatively TRBD2 (5 bases). The germline V gene has CDR1 MNHNS and CDR2 SASEGT. Between the trimmed V and J ends, which lost 6 bases and 0 bases, there was a span of 9 bases. The CDR3 length is 15 residues. In DNA form, the CDR3 reads TGTGCCAGCAGGGCAGGAGGCTCTGGGGCCAACGTCCTGACTTTC. Translation: CASRAGGSGANVLTF.

V gene TRBV9 combines with J gene TRBJ2-3, with 10 nucleotides matching TRBD1. The CDR3 length is 15 residues. Trimming cost V 0 bases and J 5 bases; bases outside gene matches: 3. Germline V gene data show CDR1 as SGDLS and CDR2 as YYNGEE. CDR3 amino acids: CASSVGGQGIDTQYF. CDR3 bases: TGTGCCAGCAGCGTAGGGGGACAGGGGATAGATACGCAGTATTTT.

The rearrangement links TRBV2 to TRBJ2-2; D might be TRBD1 (5 bases). Looked up from germline, CDR1 is SNHLY and CDR2 is FYNNEI. The CDR3 runs 17 residues. Trimming took 3 bases from V and 4 from J, leaving 18 bases between them. Here the CDR3 reads CASSDRRAGYSTGELFF. DNA of the CDR3: TGTGCCAGCAGTGATAGAAGGGCAGGGTACTCCACCGGGGAGCTGTTTTTT.

This clone came up once. V is TRBV9 and J is TRBJ2-5; D is unclear. The CDR3 is 14 amino acids. V was shortened by 3 bases and J by 3 bases, with 12 bases between the two germline ends. Germline CDR1 and CDR2: SGDLS and YYNGEE. The CDR3, as DNA: TGTGCCAGCAGCGGATCGGAAGGAGAAGAGACCCAGTACTTC. Translated: CASSGSEGEETQYF.

V usage is TRBV6-5 and J usage is TRBJ2-7, with TRBD1 identical over 10 bases. Trimming removed 4 bases from V and 2 bases from J; junction bases left unmatched: 2. Looked up from germline, CDR1 is MNHEY and CDR2 is SVGAGI. CDR3 length equals 14 residues. CDR3 loop: CASSWTGGPYEQYF. The CDR3 nucleotides are TGTGCCAGCAGTTGGACAGGGGGGCCCTACGAGCAGTACTTC.

This CDR3 reads CASSLTSISYNEQFF. Written as DNA, the CDR3 is TGTGCCAGCAGTTTGACTAGCATCTCCTACAATGAGCAGTTCTTC. The rearrangement joins TRBV27 to TRBJ2-1; TRBD2 aligns across 7 bases. The CDR3 sequence is 15 residues long. The J segment lost 0 bases and the V segment lost 3 bases, leaving 2 bases of the junction unmatched. Germline lookup yields CDR1 MNHEY and CDR2 SMNVEV (reference sequence).

This clone was seen a handful of times. The chain recombines TRBV28 with TRBJ1-1, with D maybe TRBD1 (6 bases). Germline-derived CDR1 and CDR2 are MDHEN and SYDVKM. The ends were cut back, 3 bases at V and 1 base at J, with 6 bases in the middle. There are 13 residues in the CDR3. DNA for the CDR3: TGTGCCAGCAGTTTCAGGGGGAACACTGAAGCTTTCTTT. Translated, it gives CASSFRGNTEAFF.

CDR3 DNA sequence: TGCGCCAGCAGCTTGCGGAGGCGCGGCACAGATACGCAGTATTTT. It is translated as CASSLRRRGTDTQYF. The chain links TRBV5-1 to TRBJ2-3; D possibly corresponds to TRBD2 (5 bases). Trimming removed 1 base from V and 1 base from J, with 10 bases in between. Germline lookup yields CDR1 SGHRS and CDR2 YFSETQ. The CDR3 has 15 residues.

The rearrangement uses TRBV29-1 and TRBJ2-3; 9 nucleotides match TRBD2. V shed 3 bases and J 5 bases; nucleotides not matched to a gene: 6. CDR3 length: 14 residues. Germline CDR1 is SQVTM and CDR2 is ANQGSEA. CDR3 nucleotides: TGCAGCGTTGAGGAGCGGGAGGTGGTAGATACGCAGTATTTT. Translated: CSVEEREVVDTQYF.

This chain uses TRBV27 with TRBJ2-7; unclear D gene. Trimming removed 2 bases at V and 7 bases at J, with 9 bases between. Germline V CDR1 and CDR2: MNHEY, SMNVEV (reference sequence). This CDR3 region has 12 residues. The DNA of the CDR3 is TGTGCCAGCAGTTTAATCAGGCTTGAGCAGTACTTC. This codes for CASSLIRLEQYF.

The V call is TRBV27, the J call TRBJ2-1, with 7 bases matching TRBD2. The germline V gene has CDR1 MNHEY and CDR2 SMNVEV (reference sequence). CDR3 length: 14 amino acids. J gave up 5 bases and V 1 base, and 2 bases lay outside the gene matches. The DNA for the CDR3 is TGTGCCAGCAGTTTATGGCTAGCGGACAATGAGCAGTTCTTC. Amino acids: CASSLWLADNEQFF.

The chain employs TRBV4-2 and TRBJ2-1; D is undetermined. Per germline, CDR1 LGHNA and CDR2 YNFKEQ. This CDR3 comprises 11 residues. V was clipped by 8 bases and J by 10 bases, with 12 bases between them. The CDR3 here is CASSREAEQFF. The CDR3 nucleotides read TGTGCCAGCTCCCGCGAGGCAGAGCAGTTCTTC.

In nucleotides, the CDR3 is TGTGCCAGTAGTATGAACGGGAGACTCTACGAGCAGTACTTC. Protein: CASSMNGRLYEQYF. The gene calls are TRBV19 and TRBJ2-7, with D perhaps matching TRBD2 (6 bases). Trimming took off 3 bases at V and 3 bases at J, with 12 bases between the two ends. CDR3 length equals 14 residues. Germline V gives CDR1 LNHDA, CDR2 SQIVND (reference sequence).

The chain carries TRBV10-3 and TRBJ2-7, with 8 bases identical to TRBD2. CDR3 size: 15 residues. V lost 2 bases and J lost 2; bases outside the gene matches: 5. Germline CDR1 ENHRY, CDR2 SYGVKD. CDR3 DNA sequence: TGTGCCATCAGTGAGGACACTAGCGGTGCCTACGAGCAGTACTTC. Its translation: CAISEDTSGAYEQYF.